This T cell receptor (beta chain) stems from a study of PD-1 blockade in classical Hodgkin lymphoma. Turning to the study itself: Intravenous infusions of nivolumab 3 mg/kg reached patients every 2 weeks.

Findings of the study overall: Exclusion applied to patients who initiated nivolumab less than 1 year following ASCT. Those achieving complete response showed baseline diversity like newly diagnosed patients.

Time point noted: cycle 4 day 1 (C4D1), after 5 to 7 weeks of nivolumab. Exposure to brentuximab vedotin varied, and each patient had relapsed following autologous stem cell transplantation. Complete response, partial response or progressive disease were the best responses. Using immunoSEQ multiplex PCR, the repertoire was profiled, and TCRdb retains in-frame clones only, with some absent. Of roughly 90,000 clones in the sample, 65% to 85% were seen once. On this clone: The target antigen is unknown.

The V and J ends lost 0 bases and 4 bases respectively, with 13 bases between them. Germline V gene lookup returns CDR1 MGHRA and CDR2 YSYEKL. There are 16 residues in the CDR3. V usage is TRBV4-1 and J usage is TRBJ1-3, with D tentatively TRBD1 (5 bases). This specimen consisted of peripheral blood mononuclear cells (PBMCs), obtained before the fourth cycle of nivolumab. This clonotype originated in a human donor with classical Hodgkin lymphoma. The CDR3 spells CASSQEWGRAGNTIYF. The CDR3 DNA is TGCGCCAGCAGCCAAGAATGGGGGAGAGCAGGAAACACCATATATTTT.